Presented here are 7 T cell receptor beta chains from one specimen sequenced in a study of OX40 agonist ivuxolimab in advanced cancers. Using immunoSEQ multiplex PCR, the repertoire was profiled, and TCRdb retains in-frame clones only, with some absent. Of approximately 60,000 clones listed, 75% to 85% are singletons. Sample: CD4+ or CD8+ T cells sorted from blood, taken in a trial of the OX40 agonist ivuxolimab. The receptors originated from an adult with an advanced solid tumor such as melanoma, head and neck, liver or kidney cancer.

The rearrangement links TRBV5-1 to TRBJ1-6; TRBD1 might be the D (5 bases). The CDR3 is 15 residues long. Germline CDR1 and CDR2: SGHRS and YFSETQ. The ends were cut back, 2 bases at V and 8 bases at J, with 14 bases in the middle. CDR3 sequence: CASSFGGGSDSPLHF. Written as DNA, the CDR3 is TGCGCCAGCAGCTTTGGCGGGGGGAGCGATTCACCCCTCCACTTT.

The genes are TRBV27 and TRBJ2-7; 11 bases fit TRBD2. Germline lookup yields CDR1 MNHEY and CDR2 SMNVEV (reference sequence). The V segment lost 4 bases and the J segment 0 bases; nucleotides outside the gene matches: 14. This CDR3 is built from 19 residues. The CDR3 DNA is TGTGCCAGCAGTTCGATCGGACAGCTCGGGACTAGCGGCTCCTACGAGCAGTACTTC. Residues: CASSSIGQLGTSGSYEQYF.

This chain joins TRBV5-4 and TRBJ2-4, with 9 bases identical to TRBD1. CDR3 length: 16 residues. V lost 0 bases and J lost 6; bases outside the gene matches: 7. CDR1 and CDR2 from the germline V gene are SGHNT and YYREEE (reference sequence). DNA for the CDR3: TGTGCCAGCAGCTTGGACCCCCTGGGACAGGGAAACATTCAGTACTTC. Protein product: CASSLDPLGQGNIQYF.

The CDR3 coding sequence is TGTGCCAGCAGCTTAGGGGGGGGAAGCAATCAGCCCCAGCATTTT. It is translated as CASSLGGGSNQPQHF. The chain couples TRBV7-2 to TRBJ1-5; weak D call: TRBD1 (5 bases). The CDR3 consists of 15 residues. Trimming took 1 base from V and 1 from J, leaving 8 bases between them. The V gene's germline CDR1 is SGHTA and CDR2 FQGNSA.

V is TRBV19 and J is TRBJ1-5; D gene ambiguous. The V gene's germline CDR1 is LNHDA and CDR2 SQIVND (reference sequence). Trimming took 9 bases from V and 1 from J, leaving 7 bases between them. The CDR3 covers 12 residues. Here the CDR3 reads CASGRSNQPQHF. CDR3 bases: TGTGCCAGCGGACGGAGCAATCAGCCCCAGCATTTT.

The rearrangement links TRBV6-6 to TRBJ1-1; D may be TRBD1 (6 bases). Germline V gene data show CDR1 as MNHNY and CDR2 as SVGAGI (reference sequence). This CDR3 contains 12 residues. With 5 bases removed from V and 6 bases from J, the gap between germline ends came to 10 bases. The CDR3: CASSVRGAEAFF. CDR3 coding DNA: TGTGCCAGCAGTGTAAGGGGGGCTGAAGCTTTCTTT.

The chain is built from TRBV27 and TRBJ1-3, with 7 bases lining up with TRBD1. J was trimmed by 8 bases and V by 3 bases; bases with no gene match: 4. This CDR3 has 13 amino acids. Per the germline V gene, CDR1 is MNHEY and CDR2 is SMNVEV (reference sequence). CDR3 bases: TGTGCCAGCAGTTTCCTCAGGGGGGACACCATATATTTT. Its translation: CASSFLRGDTIYF.